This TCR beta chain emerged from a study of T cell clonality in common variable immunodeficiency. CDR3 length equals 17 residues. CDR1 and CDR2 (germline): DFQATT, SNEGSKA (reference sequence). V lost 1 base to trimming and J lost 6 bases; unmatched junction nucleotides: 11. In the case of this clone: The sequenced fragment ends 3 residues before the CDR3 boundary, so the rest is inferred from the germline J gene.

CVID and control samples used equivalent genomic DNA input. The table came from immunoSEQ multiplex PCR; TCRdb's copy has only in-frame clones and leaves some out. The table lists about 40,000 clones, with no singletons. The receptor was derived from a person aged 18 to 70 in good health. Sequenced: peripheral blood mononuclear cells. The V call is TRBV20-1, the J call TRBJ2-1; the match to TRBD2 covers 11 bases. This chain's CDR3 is CSARGFGVAGGGNEQFF. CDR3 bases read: TGCAGTGCTAGAGGTTTCGGAGTAGCGGGGGGGGGCAATGAG.